These 15 T cell receptor beta chains came from one sample sequenced in a study of metastatic and nonmetastatic thyroid tumors. None of the patients had undergone any treatment ahead of thyroid surgery. TCRdb reanalyzed the PCR reads via MiXCR. This table holds some 86,000 clones, about 12% found once. Sequencing used tumor tissue. The receptors stem from a female donor with papillary thyroid cancer or a benign thyroid nodule (not recorded which). Some clones in this sample may be carry-over from other donors' samples.

A word on this clone: This is likely a read error, given that the CDR3 carries no conserved phenylalanine or tryptophan at its end. The rearrangement links TRBV6-1 to TRBJ2-3; tentative D call: TRBD1 (6 bases). This CDR3 is built from 15 residues. V was trimmed by 2 bases and J by 7 bases, leaving 16 bases between them. Germline CDR1 reads MNHNS; CDR2 reads SASEGT. The CDR3 sequence: CASSERFPGTYTQYV. The CDR3 DNA follows: TGTGCCAGCAGTGAACGGTTTCCAGGGACATATACGCAGTATGTT.

This clone was detected once. Given the absence of the conserved phenylalanine or tryptophan at the CDR3 end, a read error is likely. The gene calls are TRBV20-1 and TRBJ2-7; D might be TRBD1 (6 bases). Germline V gives CDR1 DFQATT, CDR2 SNEGSKA (reference sequence). This CDR3 comprises 11 residues. CDR3 nucleotides: TGCGGTGCCCAGGGGTGCCACGAGCAGTACCTC. Translation: CGAQGCHEQYL.

The rearrangement links TRBV5-6 to TRBJ2-3; D gene uncertain. The V gene's germline CDR1 is SGHDT and CDR2 YYEEEE. CDR3 size: 15 residues. The ends were cut back, 3 bases at V and 3 bases at J, with 14 bases in the middle. The DNA for the CDR3 is TGTGCCAGCAGCTCCGGCATCTATGCAACAGATACGCAGTATTTT. Its protein is CASSSGIYATDTQYF.

V usage is TRBV18 and J usage is TRBJ2-5; D uncertain. Trimming removed 2 bases at V and 3 bases at J, with 1 base between. Germline V gives CDR1 KGHSH, CDR2 LQKENI. The CDR3 length is 11 residues. The CDR3 bases are TGTGCCAGCTCACCAAAAGAGACCCAGTACTTC. Its translation is CASSPKETQYF.

This clone has a count of ten or more. V and J are TRBV12-3 or TRBV12-4 and TRBJ2-7; 8 nucleotides agree with TRBD1. This CDR3 contains 14 residues. The trim removed 2 bases at V and 2 bases at J, leaving 2 bases unmatched. CDR3 in DNA: TGTGCCAGCAGTTTAACAGGGGGACCCTACGAGCAGTACTTC. Its translation is CASSLTGGPYEQYF.

This clone was recorded many times. This rearrangement joins TRBV2 to TRBJ1-2; D gene uncertain. The germline gives CDR1 SNHLY, CDR2 FYNNEI. The CDR3 consists of 14 residues. Trimming shortened V by 9 bases and J by 2 bases, and 16 bases separated the two germline ends. The CDR3 region is CASDPTAANYGYTF. CDR3 DNA sequence: TGTGCCAGTGACCCTACGGCAGCAAACTATGGCTACACCTTC.

This clone was recorded a few times. This chain connects TRBV5-4 to TRBJ2-7, with D hard to call. This CDR3 region has 12 residues. Trimming cost V 4 bases and J 1 base, with 6 bases left between them. Germline V lookup: CDR1 SGHNT, CDR2 YYREEE (reference sequence). Here the CDR3 reads CASSGSSYEQYF. The CDR3 DNA reads as TGTGCCAGCAGCGGCAGTTCCTACGAGCAGTACTTC.

This clone is medium-sized by share. The CDR3 DNA sequence: TGTGCCAGCAGCGTAGGGGAGCAGCCTAGCTACGAGCAGTACTTC. It yields the protein CASSVGEQPSYEQYF. This sequence joins TRBV9 and TRBJ2-7, with D possibly TRBD2 on 5 matching bases. The CDR3 is made up of 15 amino acids. The V and J ends lost 0 bases and 3 bases respectively, with 13 bases between them. Germline loops: CDR1 SGDLS, CDR2 YYNGEE.

Of note for this clone: A clone one base away is much larger, so this may be a read error. The chain uses TRBV10-3 and TRBJ2-7; D unresolved. The CDR3 is 12 residues long. CDR1 and CDR2 from the germline V gene are ENHRY and SYGVKD. The CDR3 loop is CATSEYSYEQYF. CDR3 in DNA: TGTGCCACCAGTGAGTACAGCTACGAGCAGTACTTC.

This clone was found a few times. This could be a read error, since a much larger clone is one nucleotide away. This chain connects TRBV27 to TRBJ2-5; a possible D gene is TRBD1 (6 bases). The CDR3 consists of 14 residues. Trimming shortened V by 4 bases and J by 7 bases, and 16 bases separated the two germline ends. CDR1 is MNHEY and CDR2 is SMNVEV in the germline V gene (reference sequence). In DNA, the CDR3 is TGTGCCAGCAGTTCAGACAGGTATCTTGGGACCCAGTACTTC. Translating it yields CASSSDRYLGTQYF.

This clone came up many times. The chain couples TRBV20-1 to TRBJ1-5, with TRBD1 matching 8 bases. Germline V gene data show CDR1 as DFQATT and CDR2 as SNEGSKA (reference sequence). The CDR3 length is 14 residues. V trimming: 5 bases; J trimming: 7 bases; junction bases outside the gene matches: 10. The CDR3 loop reads CSAQADREGQPQHF. Written as DNA, the CDR3 is TGCAGTGCTCAGGCGGACAGGGAAGGACAGCCCCAGCATTTT.

This clone occurred many times. The V and J genes are TRBV2 and TRBJ2-5, with 10 bases fitting TRBD2. The CDR3 runs to 12 residues. CDR1 SNHLY and CDR2 FYNNEI come from the germline V gene. Unmatched junction bases numbered 5, after V lost 11 bases and J lost 5 bases. The CDR3 protein is CALEREGETQYF. CDR3 coding DNA: TGTGCCCTCGAGCGGGAGGGGGAGACCCAGTACTTC. Supplemented by reference TRBV2 and TRBJ2-5, the full variable domain reads EPEVTQTPSHQVTQMGQEVILRCVPISNHLYFYWYRQILGQKVEFLVSFYNNEISEKSEIFDDQFSVERPDGSNFTLKIRSTKLEDSAMYFCALEREGETQYFGPGTRLLVL.

This clone occurred many times. This chain joins TRBV2 and TRBJ2-7, with 7 bases identical to TRBD2. With V trimmed by 5 bases and J by 1 base, 8 bases remained unmatched. Per germline, CDR1 SNHLY and CDR2 FYNNEI. This CDR3 has 15 amino acids. In DNA form, the CDR3 reads TGTGCCAGCAGTAATAGCCGGGACTATTCCTACGAGCAGTACTTC. The encoded protein is CASSNSRDYSYEQYF.

In this sample, this clone turned up many times. The chain has TRBV5-1 and TRBJ1-2, with 10 bases that match TRBD1. Germline assignment: CDR1 SGHRS and CDR2 YFSETQ. This CDR3 comprises 16 residues. V lost 0 bases to trimming and J lost 1 base; unmatched junction nucleotides: 3. The CDR3: CASSLGQGAVNYGYTF. In nucleotides, the CDR3 is TGCGCCAGCAGCTTGGGACAGGGGGCGGTTAACTATGGCTACACCTTC.

As regards this clone: A much larger clone lies one base from this, so it may be a read error. Other DNA sequences from this sample encode an identical CDR3 as well. The rearrangement links TRBV6-1 to TRBJ2-1, with D tentatively TRBD2 (6 bases). The germline gives CDR1 MNHNS, CDR2 SASEGT. Trimming removed 5 bases at V and 8 bases at J, with 13 bases between. The CDR3 sequence is 13 residues long. CDR3 nucleotides: TGTGCCAGCAGTCGCCCGGGAGTCGATGAGCAGTTCTTC. It codes for CASSRPGVDEQFF.